These T cell receptor beta chains were read from a single sample in a study of human T cells and chemical hapten exposure. One entry per CDR3 protein results from TCRdb running MiXCR on the RACE reads. The table shows 75,000 to 90,000 distinct CDR3 sequences, with 7.5% to 9.5% occurring only once. The input for sequencing was whole blood, taken in connection with sensitization to the hapten diphenylcyclopropenone (DPC). These receptors originate from a woman in her 30s with alopecia areata. Some clones in this sample may be carry-over from other donors' samples. The CDR3 runs from the conserved cysteine through the conserved F or W. The order of the fields is CDR3 protein, CDR3 DNA, clone size, J gene, V gene, D gene. The D gene is left open where the match is weak. Clone sizes are shown as once, few, many or a size class.

cdr3_aa: CASSPPLGPQHF
cdr3_nt: TGTGCCAGCTCACCCCCCTTGGGGCCCCAGCATTTT
clone_size: many
j_call: TRBJ1-5
v_call: TRBV18
d_call: .

cdr3_aa: CASSRRLAVQETQYF
cdr3_nt: TGTGCCAGCAGCCGACGTCTGGCGGTGCAAGAGACCCAGTACTTC
clone_size: many
j_call: TRBJ2-5
v_call: TRBV12-3/TRBV12-4
d_call: .

cdr3_aa: CASSYDGYNEQFF
cdr3_nt: TGTGCCAGCAGTTACGACGGGTACAATGAGCAGTTCTTC
clone_size: many
j_call: TRBJ2-1
v_call: TRBV6-5
d_call: .

cdr3_aa: CASSAGQGLNTGELFF
cdr3_nt: TGTGCCAGCAGCGCCGGACAGGGTTTGAACACCGGGGAGCTGTTTTTT
clone_size: many
j_call: TRBJ2-2
v_call: TRBV7-6
d_call: TRBD1

cdr3_aa: CSVPGSTDTQYF
cdr3_nt: TGCAGTGTCCCGGGAAGCACAGATACGCAGTATTTT
clone_size: many
j_call: TRBJ2-3
v_call: TRBV20-1
d_call: .

cdr3_aa: CASSQDPNSPLHF
cdr3_nt: TGTGCCAGCAGCCAAGATCCAAATTCACCCCTCCACTTT
clone_size: many
j_call: TRBJ1-6
v_call: TRBV4-2
d_call: .

cdr3_aa: CAWSVLDRGPGYTF
cdr3_nt: TGTGCCTGGAGTGTACTAGACAGGGGGCCTGGCTACACCTTC
clone_size: many
j_call: TRBJ1-2
v_call: TRBV30
d_call: TRBD1

cdr3_aa: CAVGQALNYGYTF
cdr3_nt: TGTGCCGTAGGACAGGCATTAAACTATGGCTACACCTTC
clone_size: many
j_call: TRBJ1-2
v_call: TRBV7-2
d_call: TRBD1

cdr3_aa: CASSPLPGLASGNTIYF
cdr3_nt: TGTGCCAGCTCACCACTACCGGGTCTGGCTTCTGGAAACACCATATATTTT
clone_size: few
j_call: TRBJ1-3
v_call: TRBV18
d_call: .

cdr3_aa: CASSLSGTQETQYF
cdr3_nt: TGTGCCAGCTCCTTGTCGGGGACGCAAGAGACCCAGTACTTC
clone_size: many
j_call: TRBJ2-5
v_call: TRBV18
d_call: .

cdr3_aa: CASSPTGTGGVFAEAFF
cdr3_nt: TGTGCCAGCAGCCCAACCGGGACAGGGGGCGTTTTCGCTGAAGCTTTCTTT
clone_size: few
j_call: TRBJ1-1
v_call: TRBV5-5
d_call: TRBD1

cdr3_aa: CSAPHRGMISYNSPLHF
cdr3_nt: TGCAGTGCTCCCCACAGGGGAATGATATCCTATAATTCACCCCTCCACTTT
clone_size: many
j_call: TRBJ1-6
v_call: TRBV20-1
d_call: TRBD1